This T cell receptor beta chain was retrieved from a study of blood T cell repertoires in COVID-19. In the study overall: Samples taken during acute and convalescent COVID-19 were collected in the United States, Italy and Spain.

As handled by the study authors: Nucleated cell number was recorded as an estimate derived from reference gene primer amplification. Only in-frame clones appear in the TCRdb table, and some are missing; sequencing was by immunoSEQ multiplex PCR. V and J calls and clone size are copied from that table; D and trimming were computed from the DNA. The data show 200,000 to 250,000 clones, approximately 90% seen once. CDR1 is SEHNR and CDR2 is FQNEAQ in the germline V gene (reference sequence). This CDR3 comprises 13 residues. The V segment lost 5 bases and the J segment 4 bases; nucleotides outside the gene matches: 4. This clone was observed once.

Sequencing used PBMCs or T cells enriched from blood (not recorded which). This receptor was taken from a man aged 25-40 years who had recovered from COVID-19. The chain is built from TRBV7-9 and TRBJ1-2, with 7 bases that match TRBD1. The CDR3 sequence: CASSAGTAYGYTF. The CDR3 coding sequence is TGTGCCAGCAGCGCCGGGACAGCCTATGGCTACACCTTC. Based on the CDR3 plus reference TRBV7-9 and TRBJ1-2, the full variable domain is DTGVSQNPRHKITKRGQNVTFRCDPISEHNRLYWYRQTLGQGPEFLTYFQNEAQLEKSRLLSDRFSAERPKGSFSTLEIQRTEQGDSAMYLCASSAGTAYGYTFGSGTRLTVV.